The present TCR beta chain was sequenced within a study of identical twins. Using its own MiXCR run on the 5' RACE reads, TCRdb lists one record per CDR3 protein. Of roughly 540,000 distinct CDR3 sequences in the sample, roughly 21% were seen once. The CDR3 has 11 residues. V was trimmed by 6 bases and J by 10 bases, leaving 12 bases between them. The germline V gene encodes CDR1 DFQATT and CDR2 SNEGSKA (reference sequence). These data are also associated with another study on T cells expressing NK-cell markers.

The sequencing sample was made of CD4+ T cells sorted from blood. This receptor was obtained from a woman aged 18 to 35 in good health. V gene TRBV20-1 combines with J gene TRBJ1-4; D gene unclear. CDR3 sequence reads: CSATAKGKLFF. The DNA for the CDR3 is TGCAGTGCAACGGCTAAGGGAAAACTGTTTTTT.